This is a list of T cell receptor beta chains from one sample in a study of OX40 agonist ivuxolimab in advanced cancers. This table comes from immunoSEQ multiplex PCR, and its TCRdb copy is limited to in-frame clones, with some not included. The table shows under 70,000 clones, with around 90% occurring only once. The specimen comprised CD4+ or CD8+ T cells sorted from blood, sampled in a trial of the OX40 agonist ivuxolimab. The receptors derive from an adult with an advanced solid tumor such as melanoma, head and neck, liver or kidney cancer. CDR3s include the opening cysteine and the closing phenylalanine or tryptophan. The D gene is left open where the match is weak. Size is stated for part of the rows, as once, few or many counts, or as a class when the clone is expanded.

>TRBJ1-5|NA|TRBV19|TRBD1
TGTGCCAGTACAGGGGGCGGGTTGCGCAATCAGCCCCAGCATTTT
CASTGGGLRNQPQHF
>TRBJ2-7|NA|TRBV11-2|NA
TGTGCCAGCAGCTTAGTGGGACCGTCATACGAGCAGTACTTC
CASSLVGPSYEQYF
>TRBJ2-5|NA|TRBV4-3|NA
TGCGCCAGCAGCCAAGACAGGGGCCTTTCCCGAAGGGAGACCCAGTACTTC
CASSQDRGLSRRETQYF
>TRBJ2-5|once|TRBV7-9|NA
TGTGCCAGCAGCTACCGGGAGACACAAGAGACCCAGTACTTC
CASSYRETQETQYF
>TRBJ2-2|NA|TRBV4-2|TRBD1
TGTGCCAGCAGCCAATGGGACAGTAACACCGGGGAGCTGTTTTTT
CASSQWDSNTGELFF
>TRBJ1-2|NA|TRBV18|NA
TGTGCCAGCTCACCACCAACGGGTTACTATGGCTACACCTTC
CASSPPTGYYGYTF
>TRBJ2-7|NA|TRBV25-1|NA
TGTGCCAGCAGTGAATCGTCACGATCTACGGGCGAGCAGTACTTC
CASSESSRSTGEQYF
>TRBJ1-1|NA|TRBV28|NA
TGTGCCAGCAACGAGGGCTCAGCGAACACTGAAGCTTTCTTT
CASNEGSANTEAFF
>TRBJ1-2|NA|TRBV11-2|NA
TGTGCCAGCAGCTTAGAGGGAGTTACTTATGGCTACACCTTC
CASSLEGVTYGYTF
>TRBJ2-7|NA|TRBV18|TRBD1
TGTGCCAGCTCCCAACCGGGACAGAGCTCCTACGAGCAGTACTTC
CASSQPGQSSYEQYF
>TRBJ2-1|NA|TRBV2|NA
TGTGCCAGCAGTGGACAGACGAGCTCCTACAATGAGCAGTTCTTC
CASSGQTSSYNEQFF
>TRBJ2-6|NA|TRBV29-1|TRBD1
TGCAGCGTTGGACAGGGAGCTGGGGCCAACGTCCTGACTTTC
CSVGQGAGANVLTF
>TRBJ1-5|NA|TRBV6-5|NA
TGTGCCAGCAGCTACAGGGCCAATCAGCCCCAGCATTTT
CASSYRANQPQHF
>TRBJ2-7|NA|TRBV6-1|TRBD2
TGTGCCAGCAGTGAAGTCATCCCTCTAGCGGGAGGCGAGCAGTACTTC
CASSEVIPLAGGEQYF
>TRBJ2-6|NA|TRBV27|NA
TGTGCCAGCAGTTTCGGGACACATTTATTCTCTGGGGCCAACGTCCTGACTTTC
CASSFGTHLFSGANVLTF
>TRBJ2-5|NA|TRBV5-8|NA
TGTGCCAGCAGCCCTGGTCGCAACGCAGAGACCCAGTACTTC
CASSPGRNAETQYF
>TRBJ2-5|NA|TRBV7-9|TRBD1
TGTGCCAGCAGCTTAGGGACAGGGCAGAAGACCCAGTACTTC
CASSLGTGQKTQYF
>TRBJ2-3|NA|TRBV6-5|TRBD2
TGTGCCAGCAGTTTCAGGACTAGCGGGGGGAGAAATACGCAGTATTTT
CASSFRTSGGRNTQYF
>TRBJ1-1|once|TRBV27|TRBD1
TGTGCCAGCAGCGGGACAGGGGGAATCACTGAAGCTTTCTTT
CASSGTGGITEAFF
>TRBJ2-5|NA|TRBV5-1|NA
TGCGCCAGCAGCTTGGGAGTTTTCCAAGAGACCCAGTACTTC
CASSLGVFQETQYF